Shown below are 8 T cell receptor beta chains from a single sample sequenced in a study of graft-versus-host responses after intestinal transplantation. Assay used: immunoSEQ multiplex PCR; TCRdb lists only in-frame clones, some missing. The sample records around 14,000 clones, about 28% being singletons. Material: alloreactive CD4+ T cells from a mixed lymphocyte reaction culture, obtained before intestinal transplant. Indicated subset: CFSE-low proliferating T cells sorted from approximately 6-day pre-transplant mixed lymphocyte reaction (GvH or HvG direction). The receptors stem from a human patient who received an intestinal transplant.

The CDR3 DNA sequence: TGTGCCAGCTCACCGACAGGGGGGTCACGAAGCTCCTACAATGAGCAGTTCTTC. Translation: CASSPTGGSRSSYNEQFF. The chain employs TRBV18 and TRBJ2-1, with 9 bases aligning to TRBD1. The V gene's germline CDR1 is KGHSH and CDR2 LQKENI. The CDR3 extends over 18 amino acids. V lost 3 bases to trimming and J lost 0 bases; unmatched junction nucleotides: 9.

This chain's CDR3 is CASSLGGKDQPQHF. In DNA form, the CDR3 reads TGTGCCAGCAGCTTAGGAGGGAAGGACCAGCCCCAGCATTTT. The V call is TRBV5-4, the J call TRBJ1-5, with no clear D. The V and J ends lost 2 bases and 7 bases respectively, with 13 bases between them. The CDR3 is 14 residues long. Germline V gene sequence: CDR1 SGHNT, CDR2 YYREEE (reference sequence).

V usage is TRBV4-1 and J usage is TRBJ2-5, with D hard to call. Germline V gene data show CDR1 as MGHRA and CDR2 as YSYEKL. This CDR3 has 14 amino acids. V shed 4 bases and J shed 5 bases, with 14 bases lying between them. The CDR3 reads CASSRPSRGETQYF. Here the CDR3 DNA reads TGCGCCAGCAGCCGACCTTCGCGTGGGGAGACCCAGTACTTC.

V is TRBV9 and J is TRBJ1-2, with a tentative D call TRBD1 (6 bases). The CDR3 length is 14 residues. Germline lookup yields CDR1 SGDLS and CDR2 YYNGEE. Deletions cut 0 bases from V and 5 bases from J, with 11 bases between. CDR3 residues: CASSVEGGRYGYTF. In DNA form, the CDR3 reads TGTGCCAGCAGCGTAGAGGGGGGACGGTATGGCTACACCTTC.

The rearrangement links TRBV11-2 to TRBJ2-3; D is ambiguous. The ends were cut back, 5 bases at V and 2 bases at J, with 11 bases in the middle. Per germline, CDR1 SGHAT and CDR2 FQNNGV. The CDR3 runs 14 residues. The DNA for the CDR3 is TGTGCCAGCAGCCCCCAACTCCACACAGATACGCAGTATTTT. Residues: CASSPQLHTDTQYF. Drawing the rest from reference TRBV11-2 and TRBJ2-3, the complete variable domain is EAGVAQSPRYKIIEKRQSVAFWCNPISGHATLYWYQQILGQGPKLLIQFQNNGVVDDSQLPKDRFSAERLKGVDSTLKIQPAKLEDSAVYLCASSPQLHTDTQYFGPGTRLTVL.

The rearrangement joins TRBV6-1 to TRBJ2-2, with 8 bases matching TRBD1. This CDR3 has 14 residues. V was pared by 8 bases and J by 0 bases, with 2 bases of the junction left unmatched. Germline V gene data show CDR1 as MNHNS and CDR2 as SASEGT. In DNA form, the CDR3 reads TGTGCCAGCCGGGACAGGACGAACACCGGGGAGCTGTTTTTT. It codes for CASRDRTNTGELFF.

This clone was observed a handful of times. The CDR3 spells CASRGTGRGETQYF. The CDR3 DNA sequence: TGTGCCAGCAGGGGGACAGGGCGGGGAGAGACCCAGTACTTC. This chain joins TRBV27 and TRBJ2-5; the match to TRBD1 covers 9 bases. CDR1 and CDR2 from the germline V gene are MNHEY and SMNVEV (reference sequence). V lost 6 bases and J lost 4; bases outside the gene matches: 6. This CDR3 is 14 amino acids long.

The CDR3 DNA is TGTGCCAGTAGTAGATACGCGAGCGGGAGGGCCTCCTACAATGAGCAGTTCTTC. Its protein is CASSRYASGRASYNEQFF. The V call is TRBV19, the J call TRBJ2-1; 10 positions agree with TRBD2. CDR3 length equals 18 residues. V gave up 4 bases and J gave up 0 bases; unmatched junction bases: 9. Germline-derived CDR1 and CDR2 are LNHDA and SQIVND (reference sequence).